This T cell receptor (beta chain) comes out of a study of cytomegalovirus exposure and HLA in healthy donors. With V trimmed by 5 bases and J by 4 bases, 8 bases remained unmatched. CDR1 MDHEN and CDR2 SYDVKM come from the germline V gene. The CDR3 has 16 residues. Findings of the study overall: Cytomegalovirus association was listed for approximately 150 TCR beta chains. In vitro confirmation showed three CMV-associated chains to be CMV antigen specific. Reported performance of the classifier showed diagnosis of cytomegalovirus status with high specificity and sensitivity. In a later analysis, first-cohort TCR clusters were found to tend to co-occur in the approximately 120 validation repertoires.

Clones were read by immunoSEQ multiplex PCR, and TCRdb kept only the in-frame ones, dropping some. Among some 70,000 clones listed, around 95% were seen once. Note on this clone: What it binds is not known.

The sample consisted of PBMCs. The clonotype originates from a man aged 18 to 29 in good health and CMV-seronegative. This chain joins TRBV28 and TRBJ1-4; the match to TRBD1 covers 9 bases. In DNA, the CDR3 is TGTGCCAGCAGTCTACCACAGGGGGCGGGTAATGAAAAACTGTTTTTT. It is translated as CASSLPQGAGNEKLFF.